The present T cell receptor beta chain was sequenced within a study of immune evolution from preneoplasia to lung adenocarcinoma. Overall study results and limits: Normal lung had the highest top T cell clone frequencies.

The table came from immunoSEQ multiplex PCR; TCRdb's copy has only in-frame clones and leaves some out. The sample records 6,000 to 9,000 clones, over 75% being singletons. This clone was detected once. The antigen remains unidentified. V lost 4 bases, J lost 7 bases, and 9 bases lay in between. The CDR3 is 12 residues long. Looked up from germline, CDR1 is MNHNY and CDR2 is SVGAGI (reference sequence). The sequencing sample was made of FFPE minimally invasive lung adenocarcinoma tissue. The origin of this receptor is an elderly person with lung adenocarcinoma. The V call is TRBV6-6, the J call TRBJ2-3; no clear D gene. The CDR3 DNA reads TGTGCCAGCAGTTCCCTACAGTATACGCAGTATTTT. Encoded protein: CASSSLQYTQYF.